These 26 T cell receptor beta chains share one sample of origin, sequenced in a study of blood T cell repertoires in COVID-19. Using immunoSEQ multiplex PCR, the repertoire was profiled, and TCRdb retains in-frame clones only, with some absent. Found here are fewer than 55,000 clones, roughly four fifths of them singletons; the top ten hold approximately 26%. The sequencing sample was made of peripheral blood. Source of these receptors: a woman aged 80 or over with COVID-19, enrolled during active disease.

The chain has TRBV23-1 and TRBJ1-6; no clear D gene. TRBV23-1 carries the ORF label, with uncertain function. The ends were cut back, 2 bases at V and 7 bases at J, with 12 bases in the middle. There are 15 residues in the CDR3. The CDR3 sequence: CASSQTEEKNSPLHF. The CDR3 DNA is TGCGCCAGCAGTCAAACCGAGGAAAAGAATTCACCCCTCCACTTT.

The chain uses TRBV6-5 and TRBJ2-3, with D uncertain. The germline V gene encodes CDR1 MNHEY and CDR2 SVGAGI. This CDR3 contains 13 residues. V lost 4 bases to trimming and J lost 5 bases, with 10 bases between them. The CDR3 is CASSFGGGDTQYF. DNA of the CDR3: TGTGCCAGCAGTTTCGGCGGTGGAGATACGCAGTATTTT.

The genes are TRBV29-1 and TRBJ1-4, with 7 bases identical to TRBD1. The germline V gene encodes CDR1 SQVTM and CDR2 ANQGSEA. The CDR3 extends over 13 amino acids. With V trimmed by 3 bases and J by 9 bases, 7 bases remained unmatched. CDR3 DNA: TGCAGCGTTGAGGGGGACAGAGGTAAAAAACTGTTTTTT. Protein sequence: CSVEGDRGKKLFF.

The chain is built from TRBV25-1 and TRBJ2-2; tentatively, D is TRBD2 (6 bases). V shed 6 bases and J shed 6 bases, with 17 bases lying between them. The CDR3 extends over 15 amino acids. Germline values: CDR1 MGHDK, CDR2 SYGVNS. CDR3 loop: CASRLGGTVAGELFF. In DNA, the CDR3 is TGTGCCAGCAGGCTAGGAGGGACCGTGGCCGGGGAGCTGTTTTTT.

The J gene is TRBJ2-7, the V gene TRBV5-1; 9 bases line up with TRBD1. J was trimmed by 3 bases and V by 3 bases; bases with no gene match: 7. The CDR3 is 15 residues long. CDR1 and CDR2 (germline): SGHRS, YFSETQ. The CDR3 coding sequence is TGCGCCAGCAGCTGGAGGACAGGGGCTGGCTACGAGCAGTACTTC. Translated, it gives CASSWRTGAGYEQYF.

The chain is built from TRBV6-5 and TRBJ2-7, with 9 bases lining up with TRBD1. The CDR3 covers 14 residues. V shed 7 bases and J 1 base; nucleotides not matched to a gene: 5. The germline V gene encodes CDR1 MNHEY and CDR2 SVGAGI. The DNA for the CDR3 is TGTGCCAGCAAGAGGACAGGGGAGTCCTACGAGCAGTACTTC. It encodes CASKRTGESYEQYF.

The chain has TRBV27 and TRBJ1-1; no firm D call. The CDR3 loop spans 12 amino acids. The germline CDR1 and CDR2 sequences are MNHEY and SMNVEV (reference sequence). Trimming stripped 11 bases from V and 0 bases from J, with 10 bases between. CDR3 in amino acids: CALTVLNTEAFF. The CDR3 coding sequence is TGTGCCCTCACGGTGCTGAACACTGAAGCTTTCTTT.

The J gene is TRBJ2-1, the V gene TRBV24-1, with 10 bases fitting TRBD2. This CDR3 comprises 14 residues. Germline CDR1 and CDR2: KGHDR and SFDVKD. V lost 6 bases to trimming and J lost 6 bases; unmatched junction nucleotides: 4. CDR3 in amino acids: CATSRAGGVNEQFF. The CDR3 nucleotides read TGTGCCACCAGTCGAGCGGGAGGGGTCAATGAGCAGTTCTTC.

The chain uses TRBV3-1 (or the pseudogene TRBV3-2) and TRBJ1-1; D may be TRBD1 (5 bases). CDR3 length equals 14 residues. CDR1 is LGHDT and CDR2 is YNNKEL in the germline V gene (reference sequence). V dropped 4 bases and J dropped 1 base, with 10 bases sitting between them. The CDR3, as DNA: TGTGCCAGCAGCCTGCGACAGACGAACACTGAAGCTTTCTTT. Protein product: CASSLRQTNTEAFF.

This chain links TRBV28 with TRBJ1-2; 7 bases are a match to TRBD1. The V segment lost 6 bases and the J segment 5 bases; nucleotides outside the gene matches: 12. Germline V gene lookup returns CDR1 MDHEN and CDR2 SYDVKM. This CDR3 is built from 15 residues. The CDR3 coding sequence is TGTGCCAGCAGGCCACAGGGGTTGTTATTGTATGGCTACACCTTC. This sequence encodes CASRPQGLLLYGYTF.

This clone appeared a single time. The V gene is TRBV7-2, the J gene TRBJ2-7; 8 nucleotides agree with TRBD1. CDR3 length equals 14 residues. In germline, CDR1 is SGHTA, CDR2 FQGNSA. Trimming took 5 bases from V and 4 from J; bases not matched to a gene: 7. The chain's CDR3 is CASSPRTGSYEQYF. CDR3 in DNA: TGTGCCAGCAGCCCCCGGACAGGGTCGTACGAGCAGTACTTC.

The rearrangement uses TRBV19 and TRBJ2-7; D uncertain. Germline CDR1 and CDR2: LNHDA and SQIVND (reference sequence). The CDR3 totals 14 residues. V dropped 2 bases and J dropped 1 base, with 9 bases sitting between them. The CDR3 DNA reads TGTGCCAGTAGTATAAGCCTAGGTTCCTACGAGCAGTACTTC. Translating gives CASSISLGSYEQYF.

The J gene is TRBJ1-2, the V gene TRBV9; TRBD1 matches 9 bases. Unmatched junction bases numbered 5, after V lost 7 bases and J lost 4 bases. This CDR3 contains 13 residues. The V gene's germline CDR1 is SGDLS and CDR2 YYNGEE. The CDR3 protein is CASDLGQGYGYTF. In nucleotides, the CDR3 is TGTGCCAGCGACCTGGGACAGGGCTATGGCTACACCTTC. The variable domain in full, completed from reference TRBV9 and TRBJ1-2, reads DSGVTQTPKHLITATGQRVTLRCSPRSGDLSVYWYQQSLDQGLQFLIQYYNGEERAKGNILERFSAQQFPDLHSELNLSSLELGDSALYFCASDLGQGYGYTFGSGTRLTVV.

This chain connects TRBV2 to TRBJ2-7; D is undetermined. V lost 11 bases, J lost 2 bases, and 13 bases lay in between. CDR1 and CDR2 (germline): SNHLY, FYNNEI. This CDR3 is 12 amino acids long. This chain's CDR3 is CARISETYEQYF. In DNA form, the CDR3 reads TGTGCCCGCATCTCGGAGACCTACGAGCAGTACTTC.

This chain links TRBV2 with TRBJ1-3, with a weak D call TRBD1 (6 bases). The length of the CDR3 is 14 residues. Trimming left V 7 bases short and J 0 bases short, with 10 bases between. From germline, CDR1 is SNHLY and CDR2 FYNNEI. The CDR3 DNA follows: TGTGCCAGCAAAGAGACAGGCTCTGGAAACACCATATATTTT. Amino acids: CASKETGSGNTIYF.

The chain employs TRBV30 and TRBJ1-5; D possibly corresponds to TRBD1 (6 bases). This CDR3 spans 16 amino acids. The germline V gene encodes CDR1 GTSNPN and CDR2 SVGIG (reference sequence). V gave up 0 bases and J gave up 2 bases, with 14 bases separating them. CDR3 nucleotide sequence: TGTGCCTGGAGTGTATTCGCGGGGGCGGGCAATCAGCCCCAGCATTTT. Protein sequence: CAWSVFAGAGNQPQHF.

This chain uses TRBV10-3 with TRBJ2-7; D remains ambiguous. The CDR3 is made up of 15 amino acids. Trimming took 2 bases from V and 0 from J, leaving 11 bases between them. Germline CDR1 and CDR2: ENHRY and SYGVKD. DNA for the CDR3: TGTGCCATCAGTGAGAGCTACCCCGGCTCCTACGAGCAGTACTTC. It translates to CAISESYPGSYEQYF.

This clone was counted a few times. The chain is built from TRBV7-3 and TRBJ2-3; 10 bases map to TRBD2. CDR3 size: 15 residues. The V and J ends lost 5 bases and 2 bases, in that order; junction bases with no gene match: 4. Germline CDR1 is SGHTA and CDR2 is FQGTGA. CDR3 residues: CASSAGLADTDTQYF. The CDR3 region has the DNA TGTGCCAGCAGCGCTGGACTAGCGGACACAGATACGCAGTATTTT.

This rearrangement joins TRBV29-1 to TRBJ2-7, with D maybe TRBD1 (6 bases). Germline loops: CDR1 SQVTM, CDR2 ANQGSEA. Between the trimmed V and J ends, which lost 6 bases and 1 base, there was a span of 13 bases. The CDR3 spans 13 residues. Here the CDR3 reads CSVGDNGSYEQYF. The CDR3 nucleotides are TGCAGCGTAGGGGACAACGGGTCCTACGAGCAGTACTTC.

The chain joins TRBV19 to TRBJ2-7, with a possible D match to TRBD1 (6 bases). The V end lost 6 bases, the J end lost 5 bases, and 11 bases lay between the germline ends. This CDR3 region has 12 residues. Germline assignment: CDR1 LNHDA and CDR2 SQIVND (reference sequence). CDR3 sequence: CASRGTKNEQYF. The CDR3 region has the DNA TGTGCCAGTAGAGGGACAAAGAACGAGCAGTACTTC.

The J gene is TRBJ1-6, the V gene TRBV27; possibly TRBD1 for D (5 bases). Germline CDR1 is MNHEY and CDR2 is SMNVEV (reference sequence). CDR3 length: 15 residues. V was pared by 2 bases and J by 12 bases, with 17 bases between. DNA for the CDR3: TGTGCCAGCAGTTTAATGCAGGGTACATGGAGACCCCTCCACTTT. It yields the protein CASSLMQGTWRPLHF.

This clone was observed a handful of times. The chain combines TRBV5-4 with TRBJ1-2; a possible D gene is TRBD1 (5 bases). The CDR3 has 16 residues. The V and J ends lost 4 bases and 5 bases respectively, with 21 bases between them. Germline CDR1 is SGHNT and CDR2 is YYREEE (reference sequence). The DNA of the CDR3 is TGTGCCAGCAGCCTTGTCCGGGAGGGGTCCGGGTATGGCTACACCTTC. Translation: CASSLVREGSGYGYTF. Based on the CDR3 plus reference TRBV5-4 and TRBJ1-2, the full variable domain is ETGVTQSPTHLIKTRGQQVTLRCSSQSGHNTVSWYQQALGQGPQFIFQYYREEENGRGNFPPRFSGLQFPNYSSELNVNALELDDSALYLCASSLVREGSGYGYTFGSGTRLTVV.

The chain uses TRBV25-1 and TRBJ2-5; D is uncertain. Germline V gene data show CDR1 as MGHDK and CDR2 as SYGVNS. Trimming pared 2 bases from V and 5 bases from J, leaving 9 bases between. The CDR3 sequence is 13 residues long. The chain's CDR3 is CASSEGPRETQYF. The CDR3 region has the DNA TGTGCCAGCAGTGAAGGTCCCCGGGAGACCCAGTACTTC.

The CDR3: CASSNGQGAQGSPLHF. The CDR3 DNA is TGTGCCAGCAGCAACGGACAGGGGGCTCAGGGATCACCCCTCCACTTT. This chain connects TRBV9 to TRBJ1-6; 11 positions match TRBD1. The CDR3 sequence is 16 residues long. V lost 4 bases and J lost 10; bases outside the gene matches: 10. Per the germline V gene, CDR1 is SGDLS and CDR2 is YYNGEE.

V and J are TRBV19 and TRBJ1-2; D perhaps matches TRBD1 (6 bases). This CDR3 has 14 amino acids. Trimming removed 1 base at V and 5 bases at J, with 11 bases between. Germline loops: CDR1 LNHDA, CDR2 SQIVND (reference sequence). The CDR3 protein is CASSIGTELYGYTF. The CDR3 DNA follows: TGTGCCAGTAGTATAGGGACAGAGCTGTATGGCTACACCTTC.

V is TRBV3-1 (or the pseudogene TRBV3-2) and J is TRBJ1-6; 9 bases fit TRBD1. J was trimmed by 7 bases and V by 7 bases; bases with no gene match: 5. Per germline, CDR1 LGHDT and CDR2 YNNKEL (reference sequence). The CDR3 covers 14 residues. CDR3 protein: CASTSGTGNSPLHF. DNA of the CDR3: TGTGCCAGCACCTCCGGGACAGGGAATTCACCCCTCCACTTT.